This T cell receptor (beta chain) was sequenced in a study of T cell responses to AZD1222 COVID-19 vaccine. Overall study results and limits: Spike-specific TCRs gained breadth and depth after people received two AZD1222 doses. The donor cohort was predominantly white British with a female majority, and clonal diversity may have been underestimated. Baseline seropositives among AZD1222 recipients totaled only five to seven.

A remark on this clone: What it binds is not known.

Some second doses came at about 4 weeks and others at about 12 weeks; these were pooled. Germline CDR1 LNHDA, CDR2 SQIVND (reference sequence). The V gene end was trimmed by 3 bases and the J gene end by 6 bases; junction bases not matched to a gene: 8. The CDR3 totals 16 residues. Some clones are missing from TCRdb's copy, which holds only in-frame ones; the method was immunoSEQ multiplex PCR. The table lists 90,000 to 120,000 clones, 70% to 90% of them singletons. V usage is TRBV19 and J usage is TRBJ2-4; 10 bases align to TRBD1. The sequenced sample was peripheral blood, obtained 28 days after the second AZD1222 dose. The receptor's source is an adult who received the AZD1222 COVID-19 vaccine. The CDR3 spells CASSISTGGPINIQYF. The DNA of the CDR3 is TGTGCCAGTAGTATCTCGACAGGGGGCCCCATAAACATTCAGTACTTC.